This T cell receptor (beta chain) was recorded in a study of blood T cells in healthy people across ages. A remark on this clonotype: Its antigen remains unknown.

The study, taken as a whole, reports: Diversity estimated from one million T cells was considered an underestimate. Diversity of TCR beta correlated strongly with naive T cell percentage. The recorded TCR beta diversity per million T cells decreased in a roughly linear manner with age.

Alongside a J-beta primer mix, a sample-barcoded 5' primer served in a second PCR lasting about 7 to 11 cycles. One entry per CDR3 protein results from TCRdb running MiXCR on the 5' RACE reads. The sample holds 780,000 or so distinct CDR3 sequences, roughly 25% seen once. The V gene's germline CDR1 is MDHEN and CDR2 SYDVKM. This CDR3 comprises 18 residues. Trimming took 5 bases from V and 0 from J, leaving 21 bases between them. At least 6.5 million PBMCs were isolated per sample. The same sample was also used in a study of T cells of mothers and their children.

The clonotype originates from a boy under 18 in good health. The sample comprised blood. V is TRBV28 and J is TRBJ2-3; D ambiguous. CDR3 residues: CASSPRVARSRSTDTQYF. As DNA, the CDR3 is TGTGCCAGCAGTCCCCGGGTAGCCCGATCCCGGAGCACAGATACGCAGTATTTT.